The sequence of this TCR beta chain was determined in a study of blood T cell repertoires in COVID-19. Seattle-derived patients entered the study during active infection and were followed longitudinally. The germline V gene has CDR1 SGDLS and CDR2 YYNGEE. Trimming left V 2 bases short and J 4 bases short, with 12 bases between. The CDR3 spans 14 residues. Methods used by the authors: Scientists estimated how many nucleated cells there were by amplifying reference gene primers. Produced via immunoSEQ multiplex PCR; TCRdb's table is partial and in-frame only. That table gives V, J and clone size, and the DNA gave D and trimming. The table records approximately 93,000 clones, roughly 88% of them present only once.

The origin of this receptor is a middle-aged man with COVID-19, enrolled during active disease. Sequencing was carried out using peripheral blood. This sequence joins TRBV9 and TRBJ1-1; no clear D gene. The DNA for the CDR3 is TGTGCCAGCAGCGTTGGGCACGAGGGCACTGAAGCTTTCTTT. Amino acids: CASSVGHEGTEAFF.